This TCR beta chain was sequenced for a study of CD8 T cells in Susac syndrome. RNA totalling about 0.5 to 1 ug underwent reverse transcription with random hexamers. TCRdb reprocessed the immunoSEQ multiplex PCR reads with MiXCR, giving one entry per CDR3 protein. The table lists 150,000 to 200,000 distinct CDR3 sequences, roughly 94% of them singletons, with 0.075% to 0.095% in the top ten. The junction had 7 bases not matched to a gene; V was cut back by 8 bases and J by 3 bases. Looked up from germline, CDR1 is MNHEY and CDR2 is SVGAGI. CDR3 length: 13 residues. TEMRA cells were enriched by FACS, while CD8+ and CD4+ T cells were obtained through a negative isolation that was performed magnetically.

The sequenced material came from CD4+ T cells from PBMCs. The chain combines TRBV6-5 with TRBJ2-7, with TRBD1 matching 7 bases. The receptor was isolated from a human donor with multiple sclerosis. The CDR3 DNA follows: TGTGCCAGCGGGGACAGAGGGAGCTACGAGCAGTACTTC. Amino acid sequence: CASGDRGSYEQYF.